This entry lists 27 T cell receptor beta chains sequenced from one sample in a study of CD8+ T cells in alopecia areata. Treatment here: oral pan-JAK inhibitor, 5-10 mg twice daily. The authors extracted RNA and reverse transcribed it into cDNA as the sequencing template. The table came from immunoSEQ multiplex PCR; TCRdb's copy has only in-frame clones and leaves some out. This table has about 250,000 clones, 60% appearing once. The sequencing used CD4+ T cells sorted from blood, collected around week 54, from a patient treated with tofacitinib. The receptors come from a human donor with alopecia areata.

A remark on this clone: Within the sample, other DNA sequences also encode this same CDR3. CDR3 DNA: TGCGCCAGCAGCCAGGGGTTCACAGATACGCAGTATTTT. Translated, it gives CASSQGFTDTQYF. The chain has TRBV4-3 and TRBJ2-3, with D unclear. This CDR3 has 13 residues. Germline V gives CDR1 LGHNA, CDR2 YSLEER. Trimming left V 3 bases short and J 2 bases short, with 6 bases between.

V is TRBV15 and J is TRBJ2-2, with D hard to call. CDR1 is LNHNV and CDR2 is YYDKDF in the germline V gene (reference sequence). V shed 1 base and J shed 3 bases, with 3 bases lying between them. CDR3 length: 13 residues. Written as DNA, the CDR3 is TGTGCCACCAGCAGAGTCCACACCGGGGAGCTGTTTTTT. It encodes CATSRVHTGELFF.

The chain combines TRBV27 with TRBJ1-2; TRBD1 is a possible D gene (6 bases). The CDR3 has 15 amino acids. V was shortened by 5 bases and J by 0 bases, with 13 bases between the two germline ends. CDR1 and CDR2 (germline): MNHEY, SMNVEV (reference sequence). The CDR3 DNA reads TGTGCCAGCAGTGTAACAGGGCGAGCTAACTATGGCTACACCTTC. Amino acid sequence: CASSVTGRANYGYTF.

The chain couples TRBV9 to TRBJ2-3, with D perhaps TRBD1 (6 bases). The CDR3 runs 16 residues. Trimming took off 4 bases at V and 4 bases at J, with 19 bases between the two ends. The germline CDR1 and CDR2 sequences are SGDLS and YYNGEE. The CDR3 DNA reads TGTGCCAGCAGCTCACGAAGGGACAATCTGCCAGATACGCAGTATTTT. Its protein is CASSSRRDNLPDTQYF. Full variable domain (outside the CDR3, taken from reference TRBV9 and TRBJ2-3): DSGVTQTPKHLITATGQRVTLRCSPRSGDLSVYWYQQSLDQGLQFLIQYYNGEERAKGNILERFSAQQFPDLHSELNLSSLELGDSALYFCASSSRRDNLPDTQYFGPGTRLTVL.

The V call is TRBV30, the J call TRBJ2-6; the D is unclear. The germline V gene has CDR1 GTSNPN and CDR2 SVGIG (reference sequence). V dropped 4 bases and J dropped 2 bases, with 15 bases sitting between them. The CDR3 loop spans 16 amino acids. The CDR3 protein is CAWTRRSKTGANVLTF. The DNA of the CDR3 is TGTGCCTGGACCCGAAGATCGAAAACTGGGGCCAACGTCCTGACTTTC.

The chain couples TRBV7-9 to TRBJ1-6; 11 bases line up with TRBD1. CDR3 length: 17 residues. J lost 8 bases, V lost 5 bases, and 11 bases had no gene match. Germline CDR1 and CDR2: SEHNR and FQNEAQ (reference sequence). The CDR3 spells CASSLGQGVDSYSPLHF. CDR3 sequence (DNA): TGTGCCAGCAGCCTGGGACAGGGGGTGGACTCCTATTCACCCCTCCACTTT.

This clone was counted a single time. The V and J genes are TRBV6-5 and TRBJ2-2, with 8 bases aligning to TRBD2. This CDR3 spans 15 amino acids. Trimming removed 5 bases from V and 6 bases from J; junction bases left unmatched: 8. Germline V gives CDR1 MNHEY, CDR2 SVGAGI. CDR3 in DNA: TGTGCCAGCAGTCAGCCGGGACTAGTATCCGGGGAGCTGTTTTTT. Encoded protein: CASSQPGLVSGELFF.

In this sample, this clone turned up a few times. The chain joins TRBV14 to TRBJ1-1, with D possibly being TRBD1 (5 bases). The CDR3 consists of 13 residues. Germline lookup yields CDR1 SGHDN and CDR2 FVKESK. The V and J ends lost 4 bases and 6 bases respectively, with 12 bases between them. CDR3 in amino acids: CASSPQGWAEAFF. CDR3 coding DNA: TGTGCCAGCAGCCCCCAGGGATGGGCTGAAGCTTTCTTT.

The table lists this clone with a count of one. The chain uses TRBV2 and TRBJ1-5, with 8 bases aligning to TRBD1. This CDR3 spans 13 amino acids. CDR1 SNHLY and CDR2 FYNNEI come from the germline V gene. Trimming removed 5 bases from V and 4 bases from J; junction bases left unmatched: 1. The CDR3 bases are TGTGCCAGCAGTACAGGGGGGAATCAGCCCCAGCATTTT. This translates into CASSTGGNQPQHF.

This chain's CDR3 is CASSESGTGDGYTF. The CDR3 DNA follows: TGTGCCAGCAGTGAATCGGGGACAGGGGATGGCTACACCTTC. This chain uses TRBV25-1 with TRBJ1-2, with 10 positions matching TRBD1. This CDR3 spans 14 amino acids. The germline CDR1 and CDR2 sequences are MGHDK and SYGVNS. After removal of 1 base from V and 6 bases from J, the junction contained 2 bases not matched to a gene.

The rearrangement joins TRBV11-2 to TRBJ2-3; 10 bases are shared with TRBD2. The CDR3 has 14 residues. The ends lost 4 bases at V and 7 bases at J; junction bases unmatched: 5. The germline V gene has CDR1 SGHAT and CDR2 FQNNGV. The CDR3 DNA follows: TGTGCCAGCAGCTCGGGACTAGCGAAATATACGCAGTATTTT. It codes for CASSSGLAKYTQYF.

The rearrangement uses TRBV5-1 and TRBJ2-1; 11 positions agree with TRBD2. V was pared by 1 base and J by 6 bases, with 3 bases of the junction left unmatched. Germline loops: CDR1 SGHRS, CDR2 YFSETQ. The CDR3 sequence is 15 residues long. The CDR3 sequence: CASSLKGLAVNEQFF. The CDR3 DNA reads as TGCGCCAGCAGCTTGAAGGGACTAGCGGTCAATGAGCAGTTCTTC. The variable domain in full, with the rest retrieved from reference TRBV5-1 and TRBJ2-1, is KAGVTQTPRYLIKTRGQQVTLSCSPISGHRSVSWYQQTPGQGLQFLFEYFSETQRNKGNFPGRFSGRQFSNSRSEMNVSTLELGDSALYLCASSLKGLAVNEQFFGPGTRLTVL.

On this clone: One junction end disagrees with the germline gene, perhaps due to a read error. The CDR3 DNA reads as TGCGCCAGCAGCCCCGGCGGGCTGGGTTCCTACAATGAGCAGTTCTTC. Translating gives CASSPGGLGSYNEQFF. This chain uses TRBV7-9 with TRBJ2-1; possible D gene TRBD2, 5 bases. The CDR3 runs to 16 residues. Per the germline V gene, CDR1 is SEHNR and CDR2 is FQNEAQ (reference sequence).

This clone was picked up a small number of times. This sequence joins TRBV5-1 and TRBJ2-1, with 7 bases that match TRBD2. V trimming: 4 bases; J trimming: 4 bases; junction bases outside the gene matches: 14. The CDR3 has 17 amino acids. The germline gives CDR1 SGHRS, CDR2 YFSETQ. The CDR3 sequence: CASSPLPLADPYNEQFF. The CDR3 region has the DNA TGCGCCAGCAGCCCCCTCCCCCTAGCGGACCCTTACAATGAGCAGTTCTTC.

V usage is TRBV4-1 and J usage is TRBJ2-3, with 12 bases that match TRBD2. The J segment lost 2 bases and the V segment lost 4 bases, leaving 7 bases of the junction unmatched. Germline V lookup: CDR1 MGHRA, CDR2 YSYEKL. The CDR3 has 17 residues. The CDR3 region is CASSLYGTSGFTDTQYF. The DNA of the CDR3 is TGCGCCAGCAGCCTTTACGGGACTAGCGGGTTCACAGATACGCAGTATTTT.

The rearrangement links TRBV19 to TRBJ2-7, with 7 positions matching TRBD1. V lost 5 bases and J lost 0; bases outside the gene matches: 4. There are 14 residues in the CDR3. Germline V gene lookup returns CDR1 LNHDA and CDR2 SQIVND (reference sequence). This CDR3 is CASSSGTVSYEQYF. The CDR3 DNA is TGTGCCAGTAGTTCCGGGACAGTCTCCTACGAGCAGTACTTC.

This clone appeared a few times. The rearrangement links TRBV25-1 to TRBJ2-5, with unresolved D. Looked up from germline, CDR1 is MGHDK and CDR2 is SYGVNS. Between the trimmed V and J ends, which lost 6 bases and 3 bases, there was a span of 5 bases. The CDR3 length is 11 residues. CDR3 nucleotide sequence: TGTGCCAGCAGGGCCAAAGAGACCCAGTACTTC. Translation: CASRAKETQYF.

The chain links TRBV30 to TRBJ2-3; D possibly corresponds to TRBD2 (6 bases). CDR1 is GTSNPN and CDR2 is SVGIG in the germline V gene (reference sequence). There are 13 residues in the CDR3. The ends were cut back, 2 bases at V and 1 base at J, with 7 bases in the middle. CDR3 region: CAWSPGGTDTQYF. Here the CDR3 DNA reads TGTGCCTGGAGTCCGGGGGGCACAGATACGCAGTATTTT.

V and J are TRBV18 and TRBJ1-5, with TRBD1 identical over 7 bases. The CDR3 is 13 amino acids. Trimming at V came to 3 bases and at J to 9 bases, leaving 5 bases not matched to a gene. The germline V gene encodes CDR1 KGHSH and CDR2 LQKENI. Here the CDR3 reads CASSPRQGSPQHF. For the CDR3, the DNA is TGTGCCAGCTCACCCCGACAGGGATCGCCCCAGCATTTT.

V is TRBV2 and J is TRBJ2-5; D is unclear. Germline CDR1 reads SNHLY; CDR2 reads FYNNEI. V lost 2 bases to trimming and J lost 3 bases, with 7 bases between them. The CDR3 has 13 residues. CDR3 nucleotides: TGTGCCAGCAGTGAATGGCCAGAAGAGACCCAGTACTTC. Translated, it gives CASSEWPEETQYF.

The chain links TRBV5-1 to TRBJ2-3; D gene unclear. Germline V lookup: CDR1 SGHRS, CDR2 YFSETQ. The CDR3 contains 13 residues. The V end lost 4 bases, the J end lost 0 bases, and 6 bases lay between the germline ends. The CDR3 sequence is CASSPTSTDTQYF. The CDR3 bases are TGCGCCAGCAGCCCAACAAGCACAGATACGCAGTATTTT.

In its sample, this clone was seen a few times. The chain carries TRBV30 and TRBJ1-2, with D possibly TRBD1 on 5 matching bases. The V end lost 4 bases, the J end lost 4 bases, and 13 bases lay between the germline ends. Germline CDR1 and CDR2: GTSNPN and SVGIG (reference sequence). The CDR3 covers 13 residues. The CDR3 protein is CAWMGGTFYGYTF. In nucleotides, the CDR3 is TGTGCCTGGATGGGGGGTACATTCTATGGCTACACCTTC. The variable domain in full, with the rest retrieved from reference TRBV30 and TRBJ1-2, is SQTIHQWPATLVQPVGSPLSLECTVEGTSNPNLYWYRQAAGRGLQLLFYSVGIGQISSEVPQNLSASRPQDRQFILSSKKLLLSDSGFYLCAWMGGTFYGYTFGSGTRLTVV.

The chain has TRBV7-8 and TRBJ1-2; 7 positions match TRBD1. The CDR3 is 15 amino acids. The trim removed 7 bases at V and 8 bases at J, leaving 16 bases unmatched. Germline V gene sequence: CDR1 SGHVS, CDR2 FQNEAQ. CDR3 region: CASTYQGQPLSGYTF. CDR3 DNA: TGTGCCAGCACCTACCAGGGACAGCCTTTGAGCGGCTACACCTTC.

The chain is built from TRBV30 and TRBJ2-5; no clear D gene. Trimming took off 5 bases at V and 2 bases at J, with 3 bases between the two ends. The CDR3 runs to 10 residues. CDR1 is GTSNPN and CDR2 is SVGIG in the germline V gene (reference sequence). CDR3 sequence reads: CAWGQETQYF. The DNA of the CDR3 is TGTGCCTGGGGGCAAGAGACCCAGTACTTC.

The chain recombines TRBV29-1 with TRBJ2-3, with a possible D match to TRBD1 (6 bases). This CDR3 spans 16 amino acids. Per the germline V gene, CDR1 is SQVTM and CDR2 is ANQGSEA. V lost 0 bases and J 2 bases, leaving 15 bases between the germline ends. The CDR3: CSVEDRNRAVTDTQYF. The CDR3 DNA is TGCAGCGTTGAAGATCGGAACAGGGCAGTCACAGATACGCAGTATTTT.

V is TRBV11-2 and J is TRBJ2-1; D perhaps matches TRBD2 (5 bases). The CDR3 is made up of 15 amino acids. V was cut by 5 bases and J by 0 bases, with 11 bases left in between. Germline CDR1 and CDR2: SGHAT and FQNNGV. This CDR3 reads CASSPGLSSYNEQFF. The CDR3 DNA follows: TGTGCCAGCAGCCCAGGACTGAGCTCCTACAATGAGCAGTTCTTC. Based on the CDR3 plus reference TRBV11-2 and TRBJ2-1, the full variable domain is EAGVAQSPRYKIIEKRQSVAFWCNPISGHATLYWYQQILGQGPKLLIQFQNNGVVDDSQLPKDRFSAERLKGVDSTLKIQPAKLEDSAVYLCASSPGLSSYNEQFFGPGTRLTVL.

The CDR3 protein is CAWSVFGAGSPLHF. DNA of the CDR3: TGTGCCTGGAGTGTATTCGGGGCGGGCTCACCCCTCCACTTT. The chain recombines TRBV30 with TRBJ1-6, with D maybe TRBD1 (5 bases). Trimming stripped 0 bases from V and 10 bases from J, with 13 bases between. The CDR3 has 14 residues. CDR1 and CDR2 from the germline V gene are GTSNPN and SVGIG (reference sequence).